Presented here are 15 T cell receptor beta chains from one specimen sequenced in a study of control samples from healthy donors and cancer patients. Clones were read by immunoSEQ multiplex PCR, and TCRdb kept only the in-frame ones, dropping some. The sample comprises approximately 59,000 clones, roughly 86% of which are singletons, and roughly 13% rests with the top ten. The sequenced sample consisted of PBMCs. The receptors originated from a woman aged 60 to 75 with lung cancer.

CDR3 DNA: TGTGCCAGCAGTCCGCAGGGACATGGGGAGCTGTTTTTT. This translates into CASSPQGHGELFF. The V gene is TRBV2, the J gene TRBJ2-2; D might be TRBD1 (6 bases). V was pared by 5 bases and J by 8 bases, with 12 bases between. CDR1 and CDR2 (germline): SNHLY, FYNNEI. This CDR3 spans 13 amino acids.

V gene TRBV9 combines with J gene TRBJ2-7, with 11 positions matching TRBD2. Trimming took 3 bases from V and 3 from J; bases not matched to a gene: 5. Germline lookup yields CDR1 SGDLS and CDR2 YYNGEE. This CDR3 is 15 amino acids long. CDR3 coding DNA: TGTGCCAGCAGCGCGAGACTAGCGGGGAGCTACGAGCAGTACTTC. Translation gives CASSARLAGSYEQYF.

This chain links TRBV28 with TRBJ2-1, with 10 bases matching TRBD2. The CDR3 has 15 amino acids. V lost 1 base, J lost 6 bases, and 3 bases stayed unmatched. Per germline, CDR1 MDHEN and CDR2 SYDVKM. The CDR3 nucleotides read TGTGCCAGCAGTTTATATATAGCGGGAGGCAATGAGCAGTTCTTC. It encodes CASSLYIAGGNEQFF.

The chain couples TRBV9 to TRBJ1-4; TRBD1 matches 9 bases. This CDR3 contains 16 residues. Losses at the gene ends were 4 bases for V and 5 bases for J; bases not matched to a gene: 9. The germline V gene encodes CDR1 SGDLS and CDR2 YYNGEE. CDR3 sequence (DNA): TGTGCCAGCAGCCAGAGGAGGGGGACAGGGAATGAAAAACTGTTTTTT. Translated: CASSQRRGTGNEKLFF.

This clone was recorded only once. This chain joins TRBV6-5 and TRBJ2-1; D is unclear. The CDR3 is 12 amino acids. Between the trimmed V and J ends, which lost 7 bases and 4 bases, there was a span of 8 bases. Germline lookup yields CDR1 MNHEY and CDR2 SVGAGI. The CDR3 DNA reads TGTGCCAGCAACAACGTATACAATGAGCAGTTCTTC. Translation: CASNNVYNEQFF.

The chain couples TRBV5-1 to TRBJ1-6; perhaps TRBD1 as D (5 bases). The CDR3 extends over 15 amino acids. V lost 1 base and J 5 bases, leaving 10 bases between the germline ends. From germline, CDR1 is SGHRS and CDR2 YFSETQ. The CDR3 DNA reads TGCGCCAGCAGCTTGCAGGGTTTAGATAATTCACCCCTCCACTTT. Translation gives CASSLQGLDNSPLHF.

The chain combines TRBV19 with TRBJ1-6, with D tentatively TRBD1 (6 bases). Per the germline V gene, CDR1 is LNHDA and CDR2 is SQIVND (reference sequence). The CDR3 loop spans 15 amino acids. Trimming removed 10 bases at V and 9 bases at J, with 22 bases between. This chain's CDR3 is CATKYDGGASSPLHF. The CDR3 DNA follows: TGTGCCACCAAGTATGATGGGGGGGCTTCTTCACCCCTCCACTTT.

The chain uses TRBV10-3 and TRBJ2-3; D is unresolved. Germline-derived CDR1 and CDR2 are ENHRY and SYGVKD. The ends were cut back, 6 bases at V and 11 bases at J, with 21 bases in the middle. This CDR3 is built from 14 residues. The CDR3 DNA reads TGTGCCATCAGCGACCGACCGACCTCCCAGGAGCAGTATTTT. Its translation: CAISDRPTSQEQYF.

This clone showed up just a few times. The chain recombines TRBV14 with TRBJ2-5; no clear D gene. This CDR3 comprises 13 residues. Trimming took 1 base from V and 3 from J, leaving 6 bases between them. From germline, CDR1 is SGHDN and CDR2 FVKESK. CDR3: CASSQGRKETQYF. CDR3 in DNA: TGTGCCAGCAGCCAAGGGAGAAAAGAGACCCAGTACTTC.

The V call is TRBV19, the J call TRBJ1-6, with D possibly TRBD1 on 5 matching bases. This CDR3 spans 18 amino acids. Trimming took off 8 bases at V and 4 bases at J, with 24 bases between the two ends. Germline-derived CDR1 and CDR2 are LNHDA and SQIVND (reference sequence). The CDR3 region has the DNA TGTGCCAGTTCTACCGTCCGACCCAGGGCGGCATATAATTCACCCCTCCACTTT. Translated: CASSTVRPRAAYNSPLHF.

This clone occurred once. This chain uses TRBV19 with TRBJ2-1; 8 bases are shared with TRBD2. In germline, CDR1 is LNHDA, CDR2 SQIVND (reference sequence). Losses at the gene ends were 4 bases for V and 12 bases for J; bases not matched to a gene: 8. The CDR3 runs 13 residues. The CDR3 protein is CASSTPIAGTQFF. The CDR3, as DNA: TGTGCCAGTAGTACACCGATAGCGGGAACGCAGTTCTTC.

This CDR3 reads CASSRLDRMNTEAFF. The CDR3 DNA sequence: TGTGCCAGCAGCCGTTTGGACAGGATGAACACTGAAGCTTTCTTT. This chain links TRBV5-6 with TRBJ1-1; 7 bases line up with TRBD1. This CDR3 region has 15 residues. The germline V gene has CDR1 SGHDT and CDR2 YYEEEE. V lost 4 bases and J lost 0; bases outside the gene matches: 6.

This clone has just one count. V usage is TRBV5-6 and J usage is TRBJ2-7; 10 bases are shared with TRBD2. This CDR3 spans 14 amino acids. The germline V gene encodes CDR1 SGHDT and CDR2 YYEEEE. The V gene end was trimmed by 1 base and the J gene end by 2 bases; junction bases not matched to a gene: 0. CDR3 sequence reads: CASSLSGRAYEQYF. The DNA of the CDR3 is TGTGCCAGCAGCTTGAGCGGGAGGGCCTACGAGCAGTACTTC.

CDR3 loop: CASSPPGATNEKLFF. The CDR3 coding sequence is TGTGCCAGTAGTCCTCCGGGAGCAACTAATGAAAAACTGTTTTTT. The chain employs TRBV19 and TRBJ1-4, with D unclear. The CDR3 sequence is 15 residues long. Germline V gene lookup returns CDR1 LNHDA and CDR2 SQIVND (reference sequence). V lost 5 bases to trimming and J lost 0 bases, with 10 bases between them.

The rearrangement uses TRBV9 and TRBJ2-3; 12 bases agree with TRBD2. The CDR3 covers 16 residues. Trimming took 4 bases from V and 4 from J; bases not matched to a gene: 7. Germline CDR1 is SGDLS and CDR2 is YYNGEE. In DNA form, the CDR3 reads TGTGCCAGCAGCTTACGACTAGCGGGGGCGGCAGATACGCAGTATTTT. Residues: CASSLRLAGAADTQYF.